Included here is one T cell receptor (beta chain) sequence, with context. Participants spanned ages 18 to 89 years and resided in fewer than 30 US areas. These data are taken from a study of blood T cell repertoires in COVID-19. Whole-study context: The United States, Italy and Spain were the sources of the acute and convalescent COVID-19 samples. T cells, B-cell-depleted T cells, or PBMCs provided the cDNA or gDNA that served as material.

Germline V gene lookup returns CDR1 SEHNR and CDR2 FQNEAQ (reference sequence). There are 14 residues in the CDR3. The V and J ends lost 5 bases and 5 bases, in that order; junction bases with no gene match: 6. Some clones are missing from TCRdb's copy, which holds only in-frame ones; the method was immunoSEQ multiplex PCR. Of more than 250,000 clones in the sample, about 89% are singletons; the top ten hold approximately 5%. This TCR was sampled from a woman aged 25-40 years who had recovered from COVID-19. Sequencing input: PBMCs or T cells enriched from blood (not recorded which). The rearrangement uses TRBV7-9 and TRBJ1-1; 9 bases fit TRBD1. Here the CDR3 reads CASSPRTGDTEAFF. The CDR3, as DNA: TGTGCCAGCAGCCCCCGGACAGGGGATACTGAAGCTTTCTTT.